These 6 T cell receptor beta chains came from one sample sequenced in a study of Ad26.COV2.S vaccination and SARS-CoV-2 variants. Method: immunoSEQ multiplex PCR; TCRdb's copy keeps in-frame clones and lacks some. The sample yields 300,000 to 450,000 clones, approximately 90% seen once. This sample comprised peripheral blood, obtained after recovery from COVID-19. These receptor sequences come from a human donor who had recovered from COVID-19.

CDR3 sequence (DNA): TGTGCCAGCAGCTTACGATCTCGACTGGACACCGGGGAGCTGTTTTTT. This codes for CASSLRSRLDTGELFF. The chain recombines TRBV9 with TRBJ2-2, with D unresolved. V was trimmed by 4 bases and J by 3 bases, leaving 16 bases between them. CDR3 length equals 16 residues. Germline-derived CDR1 and CDR2 are SGDLS and YYNGEE.

The J gene is TRBJ1-2, the V gene TRBV3-1 (or the pseudogene TRBV3-2), with D perhaps TRBD1 (6 bases). CDR3 length: 16 residues. The V gene's germline CDR1 is LGHDT and CDR2 YNNKEL (reference sequence). Trimming pared 2 bases from V and 7 bases from J, leaving 20 bases between. CDR3 nucleotide sequence: TGTGCCAGCAGCCAAACCCCCGGGGGGCCGAAGTCTGGCTACACCTTC. Translated, it gives CASSQTPGGPKSGYTF.

The J gene is TRBJ1-6, the V gene TRBV12-5; 8 bases match TRBD1. V was clipped by 5 bases and J by 1 base; unmatched bases: 10. CDR1 LGHNT and CDR2 FRNRAP come from the germline V gene. The CDR3 is made up of 18 amino acids. CDR3 region: CASGLTRQGSSYNSPLHF. The CDR3 nucleotides are TGTGCTAGTGGTCTCACCCGACAGGGGAGTTCCTATAATTCACCCCTCCACTTT.

The chain employs TRBV12-3 or TRBV12-4 and TRBJ2-3, with 7 bases that match TRBD2. This CDR3 region has 13 residues. V was clipped by 8 bases and J by 3 bases; unmatched bases: 5. In nucleotides, the CDR3 is TGTGCCAGCGTGGGGGGGAGAACAGATACGCAGTATTTT. Its protein product is CASVGGRTDTQYF.

The genes are TRBV12-5 and TRBJ2-6; D not certain. V lost 9 bases, J lost 3 bases, and 9 bases lay in between. The CDR3 length is 13 residues. Germline V gene data show CDR1 as LGHNT and CDR2 as FRNRAP. CDR3 DNA sequence: TGTGCTAGCCAGGTGGGTGGGGCCAACGTCCTGACTTTC. This codes for CASQVGGANVLTF.

The CDR3 protein is CASGPGVNQPQHF. For the CDR3, the DNA is TGTGCTAGTGGTCCAGGGGTCAATCAGCCCCAGCATTTT. The chain joins TRBV12-5 to TRBJ1-5; possibly TRBD1 for D (6 bases). Trimming pared 5 bases from V and 3 bases from J, leaving 8 bases between. Germline V gene sequence: CDR1 LGHNT, CDR2 FRNRAP. CDR3 length: 13 residues.